This entry lists 8 T cell receptor beta chains sequenced from one sample in a study of blood T cell repertoires in COVID-19. The data were produced by immunoSEQ multiplex PCR, yet TCRdb's version contains in-frame clones alone and is incomplete. This sample has about 370,000 clones, with 89% found just once. Material for sequencing was peripheral blood. These receptors came from a woman in her twenties or thirties with COVID-19, enrolled during active disease.

This chain uses TRBV7-8 with TRBJ2-6; 10 nucleotides match TRBD1. Trimming removed 3 bases from V and 1 base from J; junction bases left unmatched: 12. Germline CDR1 and CDR2: SGHVS and FQNEAQ. CDR3 length: 20 amino acids. The CDR3 sequence: CASSFAYRGQGGSGANVLTF. The CDR3 region has the DNA TGTGCCAGCAGCTTTGCCTATCGTGGACAGGGGGGTTCTGGGGCCAACGTCCTGACTTTC.

The chain employs TRBV5-1 and TRBJ2-7; 9 nucleotides line up with TRBD2. The CDR3 contains 15 residues. In germline, CDR1 is SGHRS, CDR2 YFSETQ. Germline trimming cut 0 bases from V and 2 bases from J; bases unmatched to any gene: 3. CDR3 in amino acids: CASSLGSGGTYEQYF. For the CDR3, the DNA is TGCGCCAGCAGCTTGGGTAGCGGGGGAACCTACGAGCAGTACTTC.

The chain joins TRBV6-6 to TRBJ2-2; D is undetermined. V shed 2 bases and J shed 2 bases, with 6 bases lying between them. Germline loops: CDR1 MNHNY, CDR2 SVGAGI (reference sequence). The CDR3 is 14 amino acids. For the CDR3, the DNA is TGTGCCAGCAGTTACAAGAGAAACACCGGGGAGCTGTTTTTT. This translates into CASSYKRNTGELFF.

This clone was recorded a few times. This sequence joins TRBV2 and TRBJ1-5, with a tentative D call TRBD1 (6 bases). V was clipped by 4 bases and J by 5 bases, with 12 bases between them. Germline CDR1 is SNHLY and CDR2 is FYNNEI. This CDR3 has 14 amino acids. CDR3 in amino acids: CASSAGGGDQPQHF. CDR3 DNA: TGTGCCAGCAGTGCCGGGGGGGGCGATCAGCCCCAGCATTTT.

This chain connects TRBV7-2 to TRBJ1-6, with D uncertain. Germline V lookup: CDR1 SGHTA, CDR2 FQGNSA. V dropped 1 base and J dropped 4 bases, with 20 bases sitting between them. The CDR3 has 19 amino acids. The CDR3 DNA is TGTGCCAGCAGCTTAGAGGCAGTCCGAGGTTCTAGGTATAATTCACCCCTCCACTTT. This codes for CASSLEAVRGSRYNSPLHF.

The chain joins TRBV2 to TRBJ2-1; 7 positions match TRBD2. Germline CDR1 reads SNHLY; CDR2 reads FYNNEI. Trimming at V came to 8 bases and at J to 0 bases, leaving 7 bases not matched to a gene. The CDR3 has 15 residues. CDR3 in amino acids: CASVASGSSYNEQFF. The CDR3 nucleotides are TGTGCCAGCGTGGCTAGCGGCAGCTCCTACAATGAGCAGTTCTTC.

This chain's CDR3 is CASSLWEGSHTEAFF. CDR3 bases: TGTGCCAGCAGCTTATGGGAGGGCTCACACACTGAAGCTTTCTTT. The chain joins TRBV11-2 to TRBJ1-1; D call uncertain. V was trimmed by 2 bases and J by 3 bases, leaving 13 bases between them. The CDR3 is 15 residues long. The germline V gene encodes CDR1 SGHAT and CDR2 FQNNGV.

This chain connects TRBV10-1 to TRBJ2-7; 10 bases are a match to TRBD2. This CDR3 is 15 amino acids long. V shed 6 bases and J 2 bases; nucleotides not matched to a gene: 7. Germline V gene sequence: CDR1 WNHNN, CDR2 SYGVQD (reference sequence). This CDR3 reads CASSEGLAETYEQYF. CDR3 nucleotide sequence: TGCGCCAGCAGCGAAGGACTAGCGGAAACCTACGAGCAGTACTTC.